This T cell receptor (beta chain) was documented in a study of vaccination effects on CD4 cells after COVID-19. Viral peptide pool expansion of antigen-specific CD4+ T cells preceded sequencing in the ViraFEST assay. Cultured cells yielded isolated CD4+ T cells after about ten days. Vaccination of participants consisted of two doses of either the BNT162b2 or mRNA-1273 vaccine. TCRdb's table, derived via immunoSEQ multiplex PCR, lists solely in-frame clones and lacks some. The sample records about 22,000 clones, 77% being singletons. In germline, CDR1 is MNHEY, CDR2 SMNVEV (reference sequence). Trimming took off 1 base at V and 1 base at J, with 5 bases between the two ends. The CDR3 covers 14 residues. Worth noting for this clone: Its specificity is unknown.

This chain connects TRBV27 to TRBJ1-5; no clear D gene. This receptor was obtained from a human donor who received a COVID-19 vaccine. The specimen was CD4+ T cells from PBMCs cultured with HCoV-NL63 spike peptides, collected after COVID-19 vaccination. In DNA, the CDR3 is TGTGCCAGCAGTTTATATGGCAGCAATCAGCCCCAGCATTTT. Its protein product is CASSLYGSNQPQHF.